Given below is one T cell receptor beta chain in context. The specificity of this receptor is unknown. No base quality values were provided; no much bigger clone lies one nucleotide off. TCRbeta CDR3 regions were amplified from genomic DNA by means of the immunoSEQ Assay, a bias-controlled multiplex PCR. The original methods were these. Nucleated cell counts per sample were estimated from amplification of reference gene primers within the assay. To quantify the absolute abundance of each unique TCRbeta CDR3 rearrangement, sequence reads were collapsed and filtered. For each sample, productive Simpson clonality was calculated as the square root of Simpson's diversity index across productive rearrangements. TCRdb mirrors the immuneACCESS table, restricted to in-frame sequences. Some clones are absent from its copies; in checked studies, under half trace to an unresolved V gene, and the reason for the others is unknown. The D gene and trimming were derived from the DNA, and the V and J assignments and clone size from that table. Counted in this sample were 200,000 to 250,000 clones; 92% of them appeared once. The ten largest clones represent 0.75% to 1% of the sample.

These data are taken from a study of blood T cell repertoires in COVID-19 (TCRdb year 2020). In terms of the full investigation: Samples from collaborators originated in the United States, Italy and Spain and spanned both the acute and convalescent phases of COVID-19. The prospective study material was composed of cDNA or gDNA derived from T cells, B-cell-depleted T cells, or PBMCs. Subjects who had been exposed to COVID-19, were actively infected with it, or had recovered from it provided the deeply sampled blood TCRbeta repertoires that made up the dataset. The repertoires were released in a freely available public database intended as a resource for research on the immune response to SARS-CoV-2. The samples were drawn from the first 160 participants of the ongoing ImmuneRACE study and from 950 to 1,500 subjects provided by 6 global collaborators. Nearly every sample came with metadata listing a de-identified subject ID, COVID-19 status, age in years and sex. HLA class I and class II types, where available, came from metadata supplied by the sample provider rather than from assay-based typing.

In Seattle, one collaborating source enrolled patients while the infection was active and tracked those patients longitudinally over the course of disease. The collaborating institutions used their own protocols to collect whole blood in K2EDTA tubes. Collaborator samples were shipped for TCRbeta analysis as frozen whole blood, isolated PBMCs, or DNA extracted from either sample type. Study-wide findings and limitations: The quantity of clinical and demographic metadata differed by source and by participant and was supplied without curation.

The germline V gene (reference sequence) sets CDR1 to LGHDT and CDR2 to YNNKEL. Including cysteine and phenylalanine, the CDR3 has 15 amino acids. The DNA shown is the 45-base CDR3, in frame from base 1. Trimming at the junction amounts to 4 bases on V and 0 bases on J, and the germline ends lie 7 bases apart. Material for sequencing was peripheral blood. This TCR came from a man in his fifties or sixties with COVID-19, enrolled during active disease. The chain joins TRBV3-1 (or the pseudogene TRBV3-2) to TRBJ1-6; the D gene is not confidently resolved. The CDR3 here reads CASSPAGSYNSPLHF. The nucleotides are TGTGCCAGCAGCCCGGCAGGCTCCTATAATTCACCCCTCCACTTT.